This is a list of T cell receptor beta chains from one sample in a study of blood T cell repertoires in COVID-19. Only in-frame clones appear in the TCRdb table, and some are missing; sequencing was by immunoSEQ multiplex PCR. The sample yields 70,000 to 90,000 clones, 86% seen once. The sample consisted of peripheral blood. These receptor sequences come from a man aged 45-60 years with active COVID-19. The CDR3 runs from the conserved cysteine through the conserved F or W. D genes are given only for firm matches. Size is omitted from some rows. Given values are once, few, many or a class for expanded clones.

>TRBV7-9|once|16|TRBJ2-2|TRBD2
CASSSRPSGNTGELFF
TGTGCCAGCAGCTCCCGGCCTAGCGGGAACACCGGGGAGCTGTTTTTT
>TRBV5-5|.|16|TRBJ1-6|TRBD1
CASSLMRGLNNSPLHF
TGTGCCAGCAGCTTAATGAGGGGGCTGAATAATTCACCCCTCCACTTT
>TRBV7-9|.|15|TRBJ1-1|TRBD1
CASSQRTGGNTEAFF
TGTGCCAGCAGCCAACGGACAGGGGGGAACACTGAAGCTTTCTTT
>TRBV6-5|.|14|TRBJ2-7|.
CASPQGCQWGEQYF
TGTGCCAGCCCCCAGGGCTGCCAGTGGGGCGAGCAGTACTTC
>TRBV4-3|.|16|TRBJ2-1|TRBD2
CASSFGLAGGTHEQFF
TGCGCCAGCAGCTTTGGACTAGCGGGAGGGACCCATGAGCAGTTCTTC
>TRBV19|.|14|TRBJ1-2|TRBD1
CASSMTGGDYGYTF
TGTGCCAGTAGTATGACAGGGGGAGACTATGGCTACACCTTC
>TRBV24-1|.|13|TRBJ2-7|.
CATIARGSYEQYF
TGTGCCACCATTGCCAGGGGCTCCTACGAGCAGTACTTC
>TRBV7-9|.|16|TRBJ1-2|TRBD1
CASSLARGTGAGGYTF
TGTGCCAGCAGCTTAGCGCGTGGGACAGGGGCAGGAGGCTACACCTTC
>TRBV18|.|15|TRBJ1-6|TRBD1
CASSPSDRGNSPLHF
TGTGCCAGCTCACCATCAGACAGGGGGAATTCACCCCTCCACTTT
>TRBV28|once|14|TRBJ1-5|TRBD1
CASSTGGGNQPQHF
TGTGCCAGCAGTACAGGGGGGGGCAATCAGCCCCAGCATTTT